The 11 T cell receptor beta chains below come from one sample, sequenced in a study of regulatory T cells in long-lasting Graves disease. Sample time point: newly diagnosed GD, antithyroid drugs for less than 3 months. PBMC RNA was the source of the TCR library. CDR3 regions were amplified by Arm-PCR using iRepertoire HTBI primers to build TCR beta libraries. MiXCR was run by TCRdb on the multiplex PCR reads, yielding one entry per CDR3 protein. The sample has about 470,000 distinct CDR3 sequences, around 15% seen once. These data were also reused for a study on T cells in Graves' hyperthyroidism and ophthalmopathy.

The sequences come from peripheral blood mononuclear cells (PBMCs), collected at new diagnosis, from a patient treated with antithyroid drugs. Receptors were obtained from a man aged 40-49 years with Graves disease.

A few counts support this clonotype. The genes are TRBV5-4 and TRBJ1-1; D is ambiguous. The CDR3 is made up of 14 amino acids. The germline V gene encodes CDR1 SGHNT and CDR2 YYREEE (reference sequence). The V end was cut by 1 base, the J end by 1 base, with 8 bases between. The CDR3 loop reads CASSLSPQNTEAFF. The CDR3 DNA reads TGTGCCAGCAGCTTGTCGCCGCAGAACACTGAAGCTTTCTTT.

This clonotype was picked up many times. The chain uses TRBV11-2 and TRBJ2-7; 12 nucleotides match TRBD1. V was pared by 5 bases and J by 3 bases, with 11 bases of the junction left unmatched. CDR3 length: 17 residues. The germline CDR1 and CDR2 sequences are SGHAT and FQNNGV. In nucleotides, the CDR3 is TGTGCCAGCAGCCCTGGGACAGGGGGCACTAGCTACTACGAGCAGTACTTC. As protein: CASSPGTGGTSYYEQYF.

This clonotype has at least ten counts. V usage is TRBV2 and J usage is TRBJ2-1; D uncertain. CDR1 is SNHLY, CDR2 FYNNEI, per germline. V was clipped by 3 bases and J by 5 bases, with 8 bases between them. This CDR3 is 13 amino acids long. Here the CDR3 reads CASSDGRNNEQFF. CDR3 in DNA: TGTGCCAGCAGTGATGGTCGGAACAATGAGCAGTTCTTC.

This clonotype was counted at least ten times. The DNA of the CDR3 is TGTGCCAGCAGTTTCGCCTACGAGCAGTACTTC. Encoded protein: CASSFAYEQYF. The chain links TRBV12-3 or TRBV12-4 to TRBJ2-7; D not resolved. V was shortened by 3 bases and J by 2 bases, with 2 bases between the two germline ends. The length of the CDR3 is 11 residues.

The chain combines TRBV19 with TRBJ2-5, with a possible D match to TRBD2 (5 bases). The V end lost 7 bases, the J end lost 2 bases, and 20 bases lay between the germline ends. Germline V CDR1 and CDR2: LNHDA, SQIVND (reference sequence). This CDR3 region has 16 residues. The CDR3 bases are TGTGCCAGTACCCCTAGCCCCCGATCCCAACAAGAGACCCAGTACTTC. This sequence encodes CASTPSPRSQQETQYF.

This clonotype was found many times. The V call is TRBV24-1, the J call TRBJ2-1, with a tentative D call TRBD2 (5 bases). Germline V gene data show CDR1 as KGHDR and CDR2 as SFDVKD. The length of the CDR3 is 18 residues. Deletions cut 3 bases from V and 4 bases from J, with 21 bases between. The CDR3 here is CATSDPLFGGQGYNEQFF. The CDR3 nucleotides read TGTGCCACCAGTGATCCTTTGTTTGGAGGTCAAGGTTACAATGAGCAGTTCTTC.

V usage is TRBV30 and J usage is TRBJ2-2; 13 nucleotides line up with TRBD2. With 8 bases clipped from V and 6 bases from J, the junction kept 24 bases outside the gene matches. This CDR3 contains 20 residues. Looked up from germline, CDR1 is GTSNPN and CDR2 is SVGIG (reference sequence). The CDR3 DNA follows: TGTGCCACAACTCACACCCGCACGGCGACTAGCGGGAGGAGTGCCGGGGAGCTGTTTTTT. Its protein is CATTHTRTATSGRSAGELFF.

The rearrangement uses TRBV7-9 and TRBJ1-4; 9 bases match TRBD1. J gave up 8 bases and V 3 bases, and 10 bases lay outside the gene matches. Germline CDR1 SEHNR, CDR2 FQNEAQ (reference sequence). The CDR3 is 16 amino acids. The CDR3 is CASSFRTGGGGEKLFF. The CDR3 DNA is TGTGCCAGCAGCTTCCGTACAGGGGGCGGGGGAGAAAAACTGTTTTTT.

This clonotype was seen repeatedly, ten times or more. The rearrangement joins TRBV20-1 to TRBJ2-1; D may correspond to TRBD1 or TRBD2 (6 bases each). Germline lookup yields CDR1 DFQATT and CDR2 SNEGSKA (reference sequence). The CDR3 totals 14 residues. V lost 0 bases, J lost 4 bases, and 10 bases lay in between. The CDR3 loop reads CSAREGGEYNEQFF. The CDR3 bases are TGCAGTGCTAGAGAGGGGGGCGAATACAATGAGCAGTTCTTC.

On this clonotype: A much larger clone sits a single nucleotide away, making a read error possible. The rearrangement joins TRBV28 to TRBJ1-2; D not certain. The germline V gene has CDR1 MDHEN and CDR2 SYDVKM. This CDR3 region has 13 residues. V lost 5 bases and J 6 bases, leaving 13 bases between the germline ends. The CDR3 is CASSQVLSDGYTF. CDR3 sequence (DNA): TGTGCCAGCAGTCAGGTCCTCTCCGATGGCTACACCTTC.

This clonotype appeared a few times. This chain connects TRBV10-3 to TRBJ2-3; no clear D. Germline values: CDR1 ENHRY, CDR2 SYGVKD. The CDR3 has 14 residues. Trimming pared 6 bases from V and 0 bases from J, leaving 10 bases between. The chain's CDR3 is CAISLKPSTDTQYF. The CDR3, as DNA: TGTGCCATCAGCCTCAAGCCTAGCACAGATACGCAGTATTTT.